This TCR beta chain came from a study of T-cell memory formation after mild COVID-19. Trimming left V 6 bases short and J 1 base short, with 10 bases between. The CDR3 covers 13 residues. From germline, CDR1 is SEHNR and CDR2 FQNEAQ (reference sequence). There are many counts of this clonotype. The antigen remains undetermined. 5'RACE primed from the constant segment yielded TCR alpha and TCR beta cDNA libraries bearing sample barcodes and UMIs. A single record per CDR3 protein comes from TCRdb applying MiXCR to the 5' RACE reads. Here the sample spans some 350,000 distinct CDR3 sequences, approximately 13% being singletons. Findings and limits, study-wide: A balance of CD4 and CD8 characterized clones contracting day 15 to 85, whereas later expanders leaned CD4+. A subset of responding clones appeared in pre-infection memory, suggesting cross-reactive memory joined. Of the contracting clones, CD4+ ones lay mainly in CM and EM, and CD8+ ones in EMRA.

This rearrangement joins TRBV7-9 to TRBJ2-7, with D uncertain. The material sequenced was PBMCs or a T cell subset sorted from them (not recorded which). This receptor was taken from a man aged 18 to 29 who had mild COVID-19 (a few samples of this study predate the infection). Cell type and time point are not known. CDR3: CASSWTQSYEQYF. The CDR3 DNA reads TGTGCCAGCAGTTGGACCCAGTCCTACGAGCAGTACTTC. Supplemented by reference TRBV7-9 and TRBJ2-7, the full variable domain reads DTGVSQNPRHKITKRGQNVTFRCDPISEHNRLYWYRQTLGQGPEFLTYFQNEAQLEKSRLLSDRFSAERPKGSFSTLEIQRTEQGDSAMYLCASSWTQSYEQYFGPGTRLTVT.